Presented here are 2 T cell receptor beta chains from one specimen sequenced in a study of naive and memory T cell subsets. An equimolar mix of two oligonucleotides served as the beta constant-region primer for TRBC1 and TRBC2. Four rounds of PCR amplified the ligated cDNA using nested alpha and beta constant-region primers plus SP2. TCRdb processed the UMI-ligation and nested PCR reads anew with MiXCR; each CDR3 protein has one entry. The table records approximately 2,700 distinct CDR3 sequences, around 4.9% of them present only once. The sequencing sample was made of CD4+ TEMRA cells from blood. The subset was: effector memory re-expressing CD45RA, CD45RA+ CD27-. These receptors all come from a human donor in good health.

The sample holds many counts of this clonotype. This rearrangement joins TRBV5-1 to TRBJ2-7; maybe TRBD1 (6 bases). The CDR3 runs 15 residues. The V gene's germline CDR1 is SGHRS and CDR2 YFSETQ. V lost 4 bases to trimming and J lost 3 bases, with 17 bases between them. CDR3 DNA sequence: TGCGCCAGCAGCCGCAGTCGGACAGAAAACTACGAGCAGTACTTC. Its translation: CASSRSRTENYEQYF.

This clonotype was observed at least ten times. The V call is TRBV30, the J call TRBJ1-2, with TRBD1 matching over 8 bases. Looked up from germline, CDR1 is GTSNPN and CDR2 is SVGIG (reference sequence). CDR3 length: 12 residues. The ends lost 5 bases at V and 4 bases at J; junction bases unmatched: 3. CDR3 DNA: TGTGCCTGGGACAGGGGATTCTATGGCTACACCTTC. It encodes CAWDRGFYGYTF.